The clone carrying this T cell receptor (beta chain) is a singleton in its sample. The data are from a study of blood T cell repertoires in COVID-19. Participants' reported clinical history set cohort assignment. The CDR3 is 16 residues long. Germline lookup yields CDR1 MDHEN and CDR2 SYDVKM. Trimming at V came to 3 bases and at J to 4 bases, leaving 11 bases not matched to a gene. TCRdb's table, derived via immunoSEQ multiplex PCR, lists solely in-frame clones and lacks some. The profile shows about 390,000 clones, more than 75% of them singletons. The receptor's source is a woman aged 45 to 65 who had recovered from COVID-19. The rearrangement joins TRBV28 to TRBJ2-7; TRBD1 agrees at 8 bases. Source material: PBMCs or T cells enriched from blood (not recorded which). The CDR3 loop is CASSLTTGAPKYEQYF. In DNA, the CDR3 is TGTGCCAGCAGTTTGACGACAGGGGCACCAAAGTACGAGCAGTACTTC.